This T cell receptor (beta chain) was identified during a study of cytomegalovirus exposure and HLA in healthy donors. Healthy people donating bone marrow made up the donors. Although they were nominally healthy when sampled, donors likely had unrecorded immune exposures. A note on this clone: Its antigen is as yet unknown.

Findings and caveats of the study: In a later analysis, a genetic analysis reported fewer productive-TCR N-insertions in an Asian-associated ancestry cluster than the cohort average. TCR association rates varied by HLA locus in a later analysis, with DRB1 highest and HLA-C lowest.

This CDR3 is built from 15 residues. Germline lookup yields CDR1 GTSNPN and CDR2 SVGIG (reference sequence). Trimming pared 5 bases from V and 0 bases from J, leaving 14 bases between. PCR primers comprised 60 Vbeta and 13 Jbeta primers. Profiled with immunoSEQ multiplex PCR; TCRdb holds only in-frame clones, not every one. Here the sample spans 200,000 to 250,000 clones, 75% to 85% being singletons. What was sequenced was PBMCs. The V gene is TRBV30, the J gene TRBJ1-3, with D possibly being TRBD1 (5 bases). The clonotype comes from a woman aged 55-75 years in good health and CMV-seropositive. The CDR3: CAWGRQIFSGNTIYF. The CDR3, as DNA: TGTGCCTGGGGGCGACAGATTTTCTCTGGAAACACCATATATTTT.